The 8 T cell receptor beta chains below all came from one sample that was sequenced in a study of shared clonotypes between healthy human individuals. Some clones are missing from TCRdb's copy, which holds only in-frame ones; the method was immunoSEQ multiplex PCR. The table shows 2 million to 2.5 million clones, with about 92% occurring only once. Sample: naive CD4+ T cells from PBMCs. As to subset: CD45RA+ positively selected. These receptors all come from a man aged 18 to 29 in good health. Some clones in this sample may be carry-over from other donors' samples.

The chain couples TRBV6-5 to TRBJ1-4; D might be TRBD1 (5 bases). Germline lookup yields CDR1 MNHEY and CDR2 SVGAGI. This CDR3 has 14 amino acids. The ends were cut back, 10 bases at V and 4 bases at J, with 16 bases in the middle. CDR3 residues: CATGPGLNNEKLFF. CDR3 bases: TGTGCCACCGGCCCGGGACTGAATAATGAAAAACTGTTTTTT.

The chain combines TRBV28 with TRBJ2-7, with 11 bases matching TRBD2. Germline V gene data show CDR1 as MDHEN and CDR2 as SYDVKM. V shed 2 bases and J 2 bases; nucleotides not matched to a gene: 8. The CDR3 totals 17 residues. The CDR3, as DNA: TGTGCCAGCAGTTTACAGGAAACTAGCGGGAGTACCTACGAGCAGTACTTC. Its translation is CASSLQETSGSTYEQYF. The full variable domain, its missing parts supplied by reference TRBV28 and TRBJ2-7, is DVKVTQSSRYLVKRTGEKVFLECVQDMDHENMFWYRQDPGLGLRLIYFSYDVKMKEKGDIPEGYSVSREKKERFSLILESASTNQTSMYLCASSLQETSGSTYEQYFGPGTRLTVT.

This chain connects TRBV28 to TRBJ1-4, with D maybe TRBD1 (6 bases). This CDR3 has 18 amino acids. Trimming stripped 1 base from V and 3 bases from J, with 18 bases between. Germline-derived CDR1 and CDR2 are MDHEN and SYDVKM. The CDR3 region has the DNA TGTGCCAGCAGTTTATACGCCGGACAGCTCGTTTCTAATGAAAAACTGTTTTTT. The encoded protein is CASSLYAGQLVSNEKLFF.

The chain employs TRBV14 and TRBJ2-2, with D maybe TRBD2 (6 bases). There are 16 residues in the CDR3. Per the germline V gene, CDR1 is SGHDN and CDR2 is FVKESK. V lost 2 bases, J lost 7 bases, and 17 bases lay in between. This chain's CDR3 is CASSQRVPAGGGELFF. The CDR3 DNA is TGTGCCAGCAGCCAACGAGTTCCAGCCGGGGGCGGGGAGCTGTTTTTT.

The chain recombines TRBV27 with TRBJ2-6; 8 bases are shared with TRBD1. In germline, CDR1 is MNHEY, CDR2 SMNVEV (reference sequence). Unmatched junction bases numbered 10, after V lost 6 bases and J lost 0 bases. The CDR3 runs 18 residues. CDR3 sequence: CASSSRGQVFSGANVLTF. The CDR3 DNA sequence: TGTGCCAGCAGCTCGAGGGGACAGGTCTTCTCTGGGGCCAACGTCCTGACTTTC.

The chain combines TRBV7-3 with TRBJ2-1; no definite D call. Trimming removed 1 base at V and 9 bases at J, with 13 bases between. Germline lookup yields CDR1 SGHTA and CDR2 FQGTGA. The CDR3 has 14 residues. DNA for the CDR3: TGTGCCAGCAGCTTAAATCTGGTTACCACTGAGCAGTTCTTC. It codes for CASSLNLVTTEQFF.

The chain combines TRBV4-2 with TRBJ2-7; 8 bases map to TRBD1. V dropped 4 bases and J dropped 4; count of bases not matched to a gene: 9. The CDR3 has 15 amino acids. Germline loops: CDR1 LGHNA, CDR2 YNFKEQ. Here the CDR3 DNA reads TGTGCCAGCAGCCCAGCGGACAGGGAAAAGTACGAGCAGTACTTC. Protein: CASSPADREKYEQYF.

The chain carries TRBV5-1 and TRBJ2-3, with TRBD2 identical over 8 bases. The CDR3 is 16 amino acids. Germline loops: CDR1 SGHRS, CDR2 YFSETQ. V gave up 4 bases and J gave up 4 bases; unmatched junction bases: 11. The CDR3 region has the DNA TGCGCCAGCAGCCTTGGGCGGGGGGCGATGGCAGATACGCAGTATTTT. This translates into CASSLGRGAMADTQYF.